Below, 32 T cell receptor beta chains from the same sample are listed, as sequenced in a study of regulatory T cells in long-lasting Graves disease. Through Arm-PCR of CDR3 regions and iRepertoire HTBI primers, TCR beta libraries were built. Each CDR3 protein is one row after TCRdb ran MiXCR on the multiplex PCR reads. The sample consists of about 450,000 distinct CDR3 sequences, about 14% of them appearing once. The sample's time point: newly diagnosed GD, antithyroid drugs for less than 3 months. Extracted PBMC RNA gave rise to the TCR library. The sample was also linked to a second study, of T cells in Graves' hyperthyroidism and ophthalmopathy.

The sequences come from peripheral blood mononuclear cells (PBMCs), collected at new diagnosis, from a patient treated with antithyroid drugs. These receptors were collected from a woman aged 50 to 60 with Graves disease.

This clonotype was counted a few times. The chain is built from TRBV6-1 and TRBJ1-5; maybe TRBD1 (6 bases). The germline V and J ends were trimmed by 6 bases and 11 bases, with 23 bases remaining between them. Per the germline V gene, CDR1 is MNHNS and CDR2 is SASEGT. The CDR3 totals 15 residues. The CDR3 DNA reads TGTGCCAGCAGCTTGGACAGTGGCGGGTTCCCGTCCCAGCATTTT. Translating it yields CASSLDSGGFPSQHF.

At least ten counts were recorded for this clonotype. The CDR3 coding sequence is TGTGCCAGCAAGGGTTCGGATCAGCCCCAGCATTTT. It codes for CASKGSDQPQHF. The chain employs TRBV28 and TRBJ1-5, with unresolved D. The CDR3 spans 12 residues. The V gene lost 7 bases and the J gene lost 5 bases, with 9 bases spanning the gap. Per the germline V gene, CDR1 is MDHEN and CDR2 is SYDVKM.

The chain links TRBV28 to TRBJ2-1; 9 bases match TRBD2. Trimming took 9 bases from V and 1 from J; bases not matched to a gene: 1. The CDR3 sequence is 13 residues long. The germline CDR1 and CDR2 sequences are MDHEN and SYDVKM. DNA for the CDR3: TGTGCCAGTCTAGCGGGGTCCTACAATGAGCAGTTCTTC. This sequence encodes CASLAGSYNEQFF.

The table lists this clonotype with many counts. DNA of the CDR3: TGCAGTGCTAGCTCCCCTGGGGGTAGCGGGAGGGCTCGGAACACCGGGGAGCTGTTTTTT. Protein: CSASSPGGSGRARNTGELFF. This rearrangement joins TRBV20-1 to TRBJ2-2; TRBD2 agrees at 11 bases. The V and J ends lost 3 bases and 1 base, in that order; junction bases with no gene match: 16. This CDR3 spans 20 amino acids. Per germline, CDR1 DFQATT and CDR2 SNEGSKA (reference sequence).

This clonotype was observed a few times. This chain links TRBV12-3 or TRBV12-4 with TRBJ2-1, with 12 bases fitting TRBD2. CDR3 size: 18 residues. With V trimmed by 4 bases and J by 0 bases, 7 bases remained unmatched. CDR3 sequence (DNA): TGTGCCAGCAGTTCTGGGACTAGCGGGCTCAGCTCCTACAATGAGCAGTTCTTC. Amino acids: CASSSGTSGLSSYNEQFF.

This clonotype was counted a few times. Relative to the germline gene, one junction end is altered; a read error may explain this. This rearrangement joins TRBV10-3 to TRBJ2-3, with 12 positions matching TRBD2. The CDR3 has 17 amino acids. CDR1 ENHRY and CDR2 SYGVKD come from the germline V gene. CDR3 sequence: CAISGPTSGRNPDMQYF. The CDR3 nucleotides are TGTGCCATCAGTGGGCCGACTAGCGGGAGAAATCCAGATATGCAGTATTTT.

In its sample, this clonotype was seen many times. The V gene is TRBV10-3, the J gene TRBJ1-4; the match to TRBD1 covers 9 bases. The CDR3 has 17 residues. The germline gives CDR1 ENHRY, CDR2 SYGVKD. The V gene end was trimmed by 2 bases and the J gene end by 3 bases; junction bases not matched to a gene: 7. CDR3: CAISEVYRGQANEKLFF. In nucleotides, the CDR3 is TGTGCCATCAGTGAGGTTTACAGGGGGCAAGCTAATGAAAAACTGTTTTTT.

This clonotype was counted many times. The V and J genes are TRBV5-8 and TRBJ2-1; 7 bases are shared with TRBD1. Germline values: CDR1 SGHTS, CDR2 YDEGEE. This CDR3 region has 13 residues. Losses at the gene ends were 7 bases for V and 5 bases for J; bases not matched to a gene: 6. In DNA, the CDR3 is TGTGCCAGCGCATACAGGGGCGACAATGAGCAGTTCTTC. Translation: CASAYRGDNEQFF.

This clonotype was detected ten times or more. The chain is built from TRBV28 and TRBJ2-7; D gene uncertain. There are 17 residues in the CDR3. The ends were cut back, 4 bases at V and 4 bases at J, with 23 bases in the middle. CDR1 is MDHEN and CDR2 is SYDVKM in the germline V gene. This CDR3 is CASSWGSASGYQYEQYF. CDR3 in DNA: TGTGCCAGCAGTTGGGGATCAGCATCGGGCTACCAGTACGAGCAGTACTTC. Looking up the rest from reference TRBV28 and TRBJ2-7 gives the full variable domain: DVKVTQSSRYLVKRTGEKVFLECVQDMDHENMFWYRQDPGLGLRLIYFSYDVKMKEKGDIPEGYSVSREKKERFSLILESASTNQTSMYLCASSWGSASGYQYEQYFGPGTRLTVT.

This clonotype was observed many times. The chain links TRBV11-1 to TRBJ2-7; 9 positions match TRBD2. V dropped 4 bases and J dropped 2; count of bases not matched to a gene: 9. Germline assignment: CDR1 SGHAT and CDR2 FQDESV (reference sequence). The CDR3 has 16 residues. The CDR3 bases are TGTGCCAGCAGCTCTTTGTCGATAGCGGGAGCCTACGAGCAGTACTTC. This gives the protein CASSSLSIAGAYEQYF.

This clonotype was recorded many times. The chain employs TRBV28 and TRBJ1-2, with a possible D match to TRBD1 (6 bases). Germline V gives CDR1 MDHEN, CDR2 SYDVKM. V dropped 4 bases and J dropped 7 bases, with 10 bases sitting between them. The CDR3 consists of 12 residues. CDR3 DNA: TGTGCCAGCAGTTCACAGGGCCCTGGCTACACCTTC. It specifies CASSSQGPGYTF.

This clonotype was recorded many times. The chain combines TRBV4-2 with TRBJ1-4; 7 bases align to TRBD1. The ends lost 4 bases at V and 8 bases at J; junction bases unmatched: 16. The germline V gene has CDR1 LGHNA and CDR2 YNFKEQ. There are 17 residues in the CDR3. DNA of the CDR3: TGTGCCAGCAGCCGAGACCTCTACAGGGGCGGAGACGAAAAACTGTTTTTT. Protein product: CASSRDLYRGGDEKLFF.

This chain links TRBV7-3 with TRBJ2-1; TRBD1 or TRBD2 may be the D gene (5 bases each). Trimming left V 5 bases short and J 5 bases short, with 16 bases between. The germline gives CDR1 SGHTA, CDR2 FQGTGA. The CDR3 is 15 residues long. The CDR3 nucleotides are TGTGCCAGCAGCGTAGAGGTGGGGGTCAACAATGAGCAGTTCTTC. This encodes CASSVEVGVNNEQFF. The full variable domain, completed using reference TRBV7-3 and TRBJ2-1, is GAGVSQTPSNKVTEKGKYVELRCDPISGHTALYWYRQSLGQGPEFLIYFQGTGAADDSGLPNDRFFAVRPEGSVSTLKIQRTERGDSAVYLCASSVEVGVNNEQFFGPGTRLTVL.

This clonotype was seen many times. This sequence joins TRBV12-5 and TRBJ2-1; 7 nucleotides align to TRBD1. Germline values: CDR1 LGHNT, CDR2 FRNRAP. The CDR3 has 18 amino acids. The V and J ends lost 2 bases and 4 bases, in that order; junction bases with no gene match: 14. The CDR3 loop is CASGLPGTVVTNYNEQFF. CDR3 bases: TGTGCTAGTGGTTTGCCCGGGACAGTCGTGACGAATTACAATGAGCAGTTCTTC.

This clonotype was seen only a few times. This rearrangement joins TRBV20-1 to TRBJ1-2; D unclear. The germline V gene encodes CDR1 DFQATT and CDR2 SNEGSKA (reference sequence). Trimming took off 1 base at V and 1 base at J, with 4 bases between the two ends. This CDR3 spans 12 amino acids. The CDR3 bases are TGCAGTGCTAGAGTTTATAACTATGGCTACACCTTC. Protein sequence: CSARVYNYGYTF.

This clonotype was seen repeatedly, ten times or more. J is TRBJ2-7 and V is TRBV5-1; 7 bases fit TRBD1. The CDR3 totals 15 residues. Germline V CDR1 and CDR2: SGHRS, YFSETQ. V lost 3 bases to trimming and J lost 7 bases; unmatched junction nucleotides: 13. The CDR3 coding sequence is TGCGCCAGCAGCTCTCTGGGACAGCACTCCTCTGAGCAGTACTTC. This encodes CASSSLGQHSSEQYF.

This chain joins TRBV27 and TRBJ2-7; tentatively, D is TRBD1 or TRBD2 (5 bases each). Trimming cost V 7 bases and J 0 bases, with 16 bases left between them. Germline-derived CDR1 and CDR2 are MNHEY and SMNVEV (reference sequence). This CDR3 comprises 15 residues. The CDR3 region is CASNQPGPRSYEQYF. The CDR3, as DNA: TGTGCCAGCAATCAACCGGGACCCCGCTCCTACGAGCAGTACTTC.

At least ten counts were recorded for this clonotype. This CDR3 reads CASSLGRTARMSTGELFF. The CDR3 DNA follows: TGTGCCAGCAGCTTAGGCCGGACAGCCCGGATGAGCACCGGGGAGCTGTTTTTT. The V gene is TRBV11-2, the J gene TRBJ2-2; a possible D gene is TRBD1 (6 bases). This CDR3 spans 18 amino acids. In germline, CDR1 is SGHAT, CDR2 FQNNGV. The V end was cut by 1 base, the J end by 4 bases, with 19 bases between.

The rearrangement links TRBV7-2 to TRBJ1-3; D uncertain. Germline CDR1 is SGHTA and CDR2 is FQGNSA. V lost 2 bases to trimming and J lost 1 base, with 9 bases between them. The CDR3 covers 15 residues. The CDR3, as DNA: TGTGCCAGCAGCTTATTTGTCAATTCTGGAAACACCATATATTTT. Its translation: CASSLFVNSGNTIYF.

In this sample, this clonotype turned up many times. The V and J genes are TRBV7-9 and TRBJ2-1; TRBD2 might be the D (5 bases). V was clipped by 0 bases and J by 2 bases, with 11 bases between them. This CDR3 comprises 16 residues. Germline V lookup: CDR1 SEHNR, CDR2 FQNEAQ (reference sequence). The CDR3 protein is CASSLALAVAYNEQFF. CDR3 sequence (DNA): TGTGCCAGCAGCTTAGCCCTAGCTGTGGCCTACAATGAGCAGTTCTTC. The full variable domain, rest sourced from reference TRBV7-9 and TRBJ2-1, is DTGVSQNPRHKITKRGQNVTFRCDPISEHNRLYWYRQTLGQGPEFLTYFQNEAQLEKSRLLSDRFSAERPKGSFSTLEIQRTEQGDSAMYLCASSLALAVAYNEQFFGPGTRLTVL.

In its sample, this clonotype was seen many times. A read error may account for a junction end that differs from germline. The rearrangement uses TRBV28 and TRBJ1-5, with D perhaps matching TRBD1 (6 bases). The CDR3 is 12 amino acids. Germline V gene lookup returns CDR1 MDHEN and CDR2 SYDVKM. The CDR3 loop is CASSGSGDIGGF. The DNA for the CDR3 is TGTGCCAGCAGTGGGAGTGGGGACATCGGGGGTTTT.

This clonotype was seen at least ten times. V gene TRBV7-9 combines with J gene TRBJ2-1; possibly TRBD1 or TRBD2 for D (7 bases each). The germline CDR1 and CDR2 sequences are SEHNR and FQNEAQ (reference sequence). This CDR3 region has 18 residues. Trimming left V 4 bases short and J 4 bases short, with 23 bases between. The CDR3 DNA is TGTGCCAGCAGCTCCCTAGTACCGGGGGGACAGCCTTACAATGAGCAGTTCTTC. This encodes CASSSLVPGGQPYNEQFF.

The chain is built from TRBV9 and TRBJ2-1; D is undetermined. Trimming shortened V by 2 bases and J by 10 bases, and 16 bases separated the two germline ends. Germline V gene lookup returns CDR1 SGDLS and CDR2 YYNGEE. The CDR3 extends over 14 amino acids. CDR3 sequence reads: CASSVASKSYEQFF. The CDR3 DNA reads as TGTGCCAGCAGCGTGGCCTCAAAATCATACGAGCAGTTCTTC.

This clonotype came up many times. The rearrangement links TRBV28 to TRBJ2-7, with TRBD2 as a possible D gene (6 bases). The CDR3 sequence is 13 residues long. CDR1 MDHEN and CDR2 SYDVKM come from the germline V gene. V dropped 8 bases and J dropped 0 bases, with 11 bases sitting between them. The CDR3 here is CASGGTRSYEQYF. Written as DNA, the CDR3 is TGTGCCAGCGGGGGGACCCGCTCCTACGAGCAGTACTTC.

The rearrangement joins TRBV19 to TRBJ2-1, with TRBD1 matching over 9 bases. V gave up 3 bases and J gave up 6 bases; unmatched junction bases: 6. The germline V gene encodes CDR1 LNHDA and CDR2 SQIVND (reference sequence). The CDR3 spans 15 residues. The DNA for the CDR3 is TGTGCCAGTAGTATCTGGGACAGGGCGATCAATGAGCAGTTCTTC. Translating gives CASSIWDRAINEQFF.

J is TRBJ2-7 and V is TRBV11-2; D unresolved. The CDR3 consists of 15 residues. From germline, CDR1 is SGHAT and CDR2 FQNNGV. Trimming pared 4 bases from V and 2 bases from J, leaving 15 bases between. In nucleotides, the CDR3 is TGTGCCAGCAGCTCCGCCGGCCGGGCCCCCTACGAGCAGTACTTC. Translating it yields CASSSAGRAPYEQYF.

This clonotype occurred a few times. CDR3 sequence reads: CASSLDAGFSYNEQFF. DNA for the CDR3: TGCGCCAGCAGCTTGGATGCGGGATTCAGCTACAATGAGCAGTTCTTC. The chain links TRBV5-1 to TRBJ2-1, with D tentatively TRBD2 (6 bases). Per germline, CDR1 SGHRS and CDR2 YFSETQ. The CDR3 length is 16 residues. V lost 0 bases, J lost 3 bases, and 13 bases lay in between.

As for this clonotype: This sequence may be a read error, since a much larger clone differs from it by one base. Because the CDR3 is missing its conserved closing phenylalanine or tryptophan, this is likely a read error. V is TRBV27 and J is TRBJ1-5; 8 bases fit TRBD1. After removal of 6 bases from V and 2 bases from J, the junction contained 6 bases not matched to a gene. The CDR3 sequence is 15 residues long. The germline CDR1 and CDR2 sequences are MNHEY and SMNVEV (reference sequence). The CDR3 DNA is TGTGCCAGCAGCCTTACGACAGGGGGCAATCAGCCCCAGCATCTT. Its translation: CASSLTTGGNQPQHL.

About this clonotype: Likely a read error: the CDR3 ends without its conserved phenylalanine or tryptophan. The gene calls are TRBV5-8 and TRBJ1-1; D might be TRBD1 (5 bases). V was clipped by 0 bases and J by 3 bases, with 12 bases between them. Germline V CDR1 and CDR2: SGHTS, YDEGEE. This CDR3 is built from 15 residues. The DNA of the CDR3 is TGTGCCAGCAGCTTGGTGAGGGACGGATACACTGAAGCTTTCTCT. This codes for CASSLVRDGYTEAFS.

There are a few counts of this clonotype. V usage is TRBV6-8 and J usage is TRBJ2-6; 10 bases match TRBD1. Germline values: CDR1 MNHGY, CDR2 SAAAGT. This CDR3 contains 16 residues. Unmatched junction bases numbered 2, after V lost 6 bases and J lost 0 bases. The CDR3 is CASRRQGASGANVLTF. CDR3 DNA sequence: TGTGCCAGCAGAAGACAGGGGGCCTCTGGGGCCAACGTCCTGACTTTC.

This sequence joins TRBV19 and TRBJ2-7, with 11 bases that match TRBD2. There are 15 residues in the CDR3. In germline, CDR1 is LNHDA, CDR2 SQIVND (reference sequence). The junction had 8 bases not matched to a gene; V was cut back by 5 bases and J by 5 bases. The CDR3 here is CASSAGTSGSNEQYF. The DNA of the CDR3 is TGTGCCAGTAGTGCCGGGACTAGCGGATCGAACGAGCAGTACTTC.

In this sample, this clonotype turned up many times. This chain joins TRBV7-9 and TRBJ2-3; D is possibly TRBD1 (5 bases). The germline CDR1 and CDR2 sequences are SEHNR and FQNEAQ (reference sequence). Trimming pared 5 bases from V and 2 bases from J, leaving 11 bases between. CDR3 size: 14 residues. CDR3 sequence reads: CASSKTGVTDTQYF. CDR3 coding DNA: TGTGCCAGCAGCAAAACAGGAGTCACAGATACGCAGTATTTT.